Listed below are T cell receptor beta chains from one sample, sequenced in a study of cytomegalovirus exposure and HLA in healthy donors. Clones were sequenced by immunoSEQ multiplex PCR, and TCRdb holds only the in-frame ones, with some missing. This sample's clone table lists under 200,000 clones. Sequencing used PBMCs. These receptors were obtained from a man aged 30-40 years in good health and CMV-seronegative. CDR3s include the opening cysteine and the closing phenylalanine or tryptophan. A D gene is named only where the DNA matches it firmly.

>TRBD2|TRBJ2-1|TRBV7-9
CASSLALAGGRSYNEQFF
TGTGCCAGCAGCTTAGCTCTAGCGGGGGGAAGATCCTACAATGAGCAGTTCTTC
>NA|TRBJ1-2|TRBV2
CASSSRSGYTF
TGTGCCAGCAGCTCGCGCTCGGGCTACACCTTC
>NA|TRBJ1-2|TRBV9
CASSVEGGFWDGYTF
TGTGCCAGCAGCGTAGAGGGAGGTTTCTGGGATGGCTACACCTTC
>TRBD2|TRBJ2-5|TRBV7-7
CASSLGGGDQETQYF
TGTGCCAGCAGCTTAGGCGGGGGGGACCAAGAGACCCAGTACTTC
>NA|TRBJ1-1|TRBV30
CAWSVGDTRAFF
TGTGCCTGGAGTGTTGGGGACACAAGAGCTTTCTTT
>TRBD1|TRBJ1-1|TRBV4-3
CASSRNRGRNEAFF
TGCGCCAGCAGCCGCAACAGGGGGAGGAATGAAGCTTTCTTT
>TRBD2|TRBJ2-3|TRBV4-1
CASSSPVAGVGDTQYF
TGCGCCAGCAGCTCGCCGGTAGCGGGAGTTGGGGATACGCAGTATTTT
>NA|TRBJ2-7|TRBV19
CASSPPGNPYEQYF
TGTGCCAGTAGTCCCCCCGGGAACCCCTACGAGCAGTACTTC
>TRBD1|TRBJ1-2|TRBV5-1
CASSPGQGGGYTF
TGCGCCAGCAGCCCTGGACAGGGGGGGGGCTACACCTTC
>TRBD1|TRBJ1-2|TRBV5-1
CASSIGTGAPIYGYTF
TGCGCCAGCAGCATCGGGACAGGGGCTCCAATCTATGGCTACACCTTC
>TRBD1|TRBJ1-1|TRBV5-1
CASSLDRVGVTEAFF
TGCGCCAGCAGCCTAGACAGGGTAGGGGTCACTGAAGCTTTCTTT
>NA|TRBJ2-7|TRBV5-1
CASSYQYEQYF
TGCGCCAGCAGCTACCAGTACGAGCAGTACTTC
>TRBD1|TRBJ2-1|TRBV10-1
CASSESLVGGEQFF
TGCGCCAGCAGTGAGTCGTTGGTAGGGGGCGAGCAGTTCTTC
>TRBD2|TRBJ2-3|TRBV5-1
CASSPGTSGRPDTQYF
TGCGCCAGCAGCCCGGGGACTAGCGGGAGACCGGATACGCAGTATTTT
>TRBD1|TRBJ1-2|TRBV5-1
CASSWGQGRVGGYTF
TGCGCCAGCAGCTGGGGACAGGGGCGAGTAGGTGGCTACACCTTC
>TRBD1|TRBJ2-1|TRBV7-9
CASSRNRQGRIVEQFF
TGTGCCAGCAGCCGGAACCGACAGGGGAGGATTGTGGAGCAGTTCTTC
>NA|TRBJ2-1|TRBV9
CASSPRTGFSYNEQFF
TGTGCCAGCAGCCCCCGGACTGGTTTCTCCTACAATGAGCAGTTCTTC
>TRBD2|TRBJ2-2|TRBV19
CASSIRGTSGSMGGELFF
TGTGCCAGTAGTATTCGCGGGACTAGCGGGAGTATGGGCGGGGAGCTGTTTTTT
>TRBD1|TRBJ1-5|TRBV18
CASSPTHDRVGQPQHF
TGTGCCAGCTCACCCACGCATGACAGGGTGGGTCAGCCCCAGCATTTT
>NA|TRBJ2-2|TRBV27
CASSIPRTGELFF
TGTGCCAGCAGTATACCCCGGACCGGGGAGCTGTTTTTT
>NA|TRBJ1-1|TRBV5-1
CASSVGQRNTEAFF
TGCGCCAGCAGCGTGGGACAAAGGAACACTGAAGCTTTCTTT
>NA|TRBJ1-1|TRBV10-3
CAISEQVHEGRTEAFF
TGTGCCATCAGTGAGCAGGTACATGAGGGGAGGACTGAAGCTTTCTTT
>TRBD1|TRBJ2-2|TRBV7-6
CASSLGYRDRGTGELFF
TGTGCCAGCAGCTTAGGGTACCGGGACAGGGGAACCGGGGAGCTGTTTTTT
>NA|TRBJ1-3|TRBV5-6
CASSLVSSGNTIYF
TGTGCCAGCAGCTTGGTGAGCTCTGGAAACACCATATATTTT
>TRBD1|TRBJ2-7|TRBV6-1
CASSEGQGADSYEQYF
TGTGCCAGCAGTGAAGGACAGGGGGCCGATTCCTACGAGCAGTACTTC
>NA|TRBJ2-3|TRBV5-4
CASSLAGAASTDTQYF
TGTGCCAGCAGCTTGGCAGGGGCAGCTAGCACAGATACGCAGTATTTT
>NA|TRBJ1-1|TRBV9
CASSVGASEAFF
TGTGCCAGCAGCGTAGGCGCCTCCGAAGCTTTCTTT
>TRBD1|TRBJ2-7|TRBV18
CASSPRQGADEQYF
TGTGCCAGCTCGCCTCGACAGGGGGCGGACGAGCAGTACTTC
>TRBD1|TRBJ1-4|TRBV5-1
CASSLAAGGWTNEKLFF
TGCGCCAGCAGCTTGGCGGCAGGGGGATGGACTAATGAAAAACTGTTTTTT
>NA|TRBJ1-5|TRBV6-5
CASSQYRDGQPQHF
TGTGCCAGCAGCCAGTACAGGGATGGACAGCCCCAGCATTTT
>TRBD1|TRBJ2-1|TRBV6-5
CASSLGTGHNEQFF
TGTGCCAGCAGCCTCGGGACAGGCCACAATGAGCAGTTCTTC
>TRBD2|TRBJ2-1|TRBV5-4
CASSLMLAGGEEQFF
TGTGCCAGCAGCTTGATGCTAGCGGGAGGTGAAGAGCAGTTCTTC
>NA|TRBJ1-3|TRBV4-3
CASSRGTTDSGNTIYF
TGCGCCAGCAGCCGAGGTACCACTGACTCTGGAAACACCATATATTTT
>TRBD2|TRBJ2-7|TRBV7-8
CASSLAPSGSSSYEQYF
TGTGCCAGCAGCTTAGCGCCTAGCGGGAGTAGTTCCTACGAGCAGTACTTC
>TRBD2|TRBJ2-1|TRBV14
CASSLRLAGARDEQFF
TGTGCCAGCAGCCTCCGACTAGCGGGGGCGAGGGATGAGCAGTTCTTC
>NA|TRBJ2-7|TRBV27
CASSLSSQGLYEQYF
TGTGCCAGCAGTTTATCGTCACAGGGTCTCTACGAGCAGTACTTC
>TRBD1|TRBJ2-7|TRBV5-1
CASSPGQGSYEQYF
TGCGCCAGCAGTCCGGGACAGGGGTCCTACGAGCAGTACTTC
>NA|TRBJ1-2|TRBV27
CASSFRQAANYGYTF
TGTGCCAGCAGTTTCCGACAGGCAGCTAACTATGGCTACACCTTC
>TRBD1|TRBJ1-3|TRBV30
CAWTRTGGNTIYF
TGTGCCTGGACCAGGACAGGAGGAAACACCATATATTTT
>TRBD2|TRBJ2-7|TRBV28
CASSLSGRDYEQYF
TGTGCCAGCAGTCTTAGCGGGAGGGACTACGAGCAGTACTTC
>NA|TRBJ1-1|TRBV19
CASSQVMMNTEAFF
TGTGCCAGTAGTCAGGTAATGATGAACACTGAAGCTTTCTTT
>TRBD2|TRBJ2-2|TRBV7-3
CASSRTSGNTGELFF
TGTGCCAGCAGCCGGACTAGCGGGAACACCGGGGAGCTGTTTTTT
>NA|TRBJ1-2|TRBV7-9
CASSLTSGGTYYGYTF
TGTGCCAGCAGCTTAACTTCTGGGGGGACCTACTATGGCTACACCTTC
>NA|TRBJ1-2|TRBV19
CASSIGASPLYGYTF
TGTGCCAGTAGTATTGGGGCGAGCCCTCTATACGGCTACACCTTC
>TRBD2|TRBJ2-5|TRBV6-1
CASSETGLAGEQYF
TGTGCCAGCAGTGAAACGGGACTAGCGGGTGAGCAGTACTTC